The 5 T cell receptor beta chains given below trace back to one sample, sequenced in a study of monozygotic twins with inflammatory bowel disease. TCRdb reprocessed the 5' RACE reads and keeps a single row for each CDR3 protein, giving no DNA. This listing includes fewer than 550,000 distinct CDR3 sequences. The sequencing sample was made of blood. All receptors come from a human donor with ulcerative colitis or Crohn's disease, or a healthy co-twin of an affected twin (not recorded which).

The rearrangement uses TRBV6-1 and TRBJ2-5. Per germline, CDR1 MNHNS and CDR2 SASEGT. This CDR3 region has 14 residues. CDR3 region: CASSDNGLQETQYF.

The chain links TRBV4-3 to TRBJ2-5; TCRdb names TRBD1, which stays unverified in the absence of DNA. The CDR3 sequence is 16 residues long. Germline V lookup: CDR1 LGHNA, CDR2 YSLEER. The chain's CDR3 is CASSQDLRVDWGTQYF.

The V gene is TRBV7-2, the J gene TRBJ2-5; TCRdb selects TRBD2, and the lack of DNA leaves this call unchecked. The germline gives CDR1 SGHTA, CDR2 FQGNSA. The CDR3 has 16 residues. The CDR3 loop is CASSGRAVLTGETQYF.

The rearrangement uses TRBV5-8 and TRBJ2-3; there is no DNA to check the TCRdb D call of TRBD1. The V gene's germline CDR1 is SGHTS and CDR2 YDEGEE. The CDR3 extends over 17 amino acids. CDR3 amino acids: CASSSSRVRAQGDTQYF.

The V and J genes are TRBV3-1 and TRBJ1-1; TCRdb's D call, TRBD1, is unchecked because there is no DNA. CDR3 length: 16 residues. Germline V gives CDR1 LGHDT, CDR2 YNNKEL (reference sequence). CDR3 residues: CASSQEGGALNTEAFF.